This TCR beta chain stems from a study of blood T cell repertoires in COVID-19. The CDR3 covers 15 residues. V gave up 3 bases and J gave up 2 bases; unmatched junction bases: 4. CDR1 is SGDLS and CDR2 is YYNGEE in the germline V gene. Assay: immunoSEQ multiplex PCR; the TCRdb copy retains only in-frame clones and omits some. Found here are 150,000 or so clones, roughly four fifths of them singletons; the top ten hold about 29%. This clone came up a few times. The rearrangement joins TRBV9 to TRBJ1-4; 7 bases fit TRBD1. The sample consisted of peripheral blood. The TCR originated in a woman aged 55-75 years with acute or convalescent COVID-19. The CDR3 loop is CASSGRGHTNEKLFF. The CDR3 nucleotides are TGTGCCAGCAGCGGGAGGGGGCATACTAATGAAAAACTGTTTTTT.